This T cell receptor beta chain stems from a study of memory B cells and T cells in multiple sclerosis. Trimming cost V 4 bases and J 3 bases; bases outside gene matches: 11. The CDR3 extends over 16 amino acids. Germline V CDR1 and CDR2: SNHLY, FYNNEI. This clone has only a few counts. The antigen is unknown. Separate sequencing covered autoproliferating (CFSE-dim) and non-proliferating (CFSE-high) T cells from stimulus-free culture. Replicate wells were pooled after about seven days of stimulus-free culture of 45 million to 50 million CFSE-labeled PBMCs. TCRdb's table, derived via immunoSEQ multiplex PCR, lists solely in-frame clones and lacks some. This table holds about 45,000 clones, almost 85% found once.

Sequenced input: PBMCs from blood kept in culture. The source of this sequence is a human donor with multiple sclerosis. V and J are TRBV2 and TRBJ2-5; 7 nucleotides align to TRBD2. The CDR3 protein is CASSGYWAGDEETQYF. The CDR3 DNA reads TGTGCCAGCAGTGGGTATTGGGCGGGGGACGAAGAGACCCAGTACTTC.